One sample yielded the 6 T cell receptor beta chains listed below, sequenced in a study of radiation and T cells in renal cell carcinoma. The data were produced by immunoSEQ multiplex PCR, yet TCRdb's version contains in-frame clones alone and is incomplete. The table has about 10,000 clones, about three fifths seen once; the top ten hold about 10%. Regarding treatment: treatment-naive control, cytoreductive nephrectomy. The sequences come from tumor tissue, collected from a patient whose treatment was nephrectomy without radiotherapy. The source of these receptors is a man aged 40-55 years with renal cell carcinoma.

V gene TRBV5-1 combines with J gene TRBJ2-2; 11 bases fit TRBD2. V lost 1 base, J lost 5 bases, and 10 bases stayed unmatched. CDR1 and CDR2 (germline): SGHRS, YFSETQ. The CDR3 spans 18 residues. This CDR3 reads CASSLTGTSGISTGELFF. CDR3 nucleotide sequence: TGCGCCAGCAGCTTGACCGGGACTAGCGGAATCTCGACCGGGGAGCTGTTTTTT.

The chain has TRBV5-1 and TRBJ2-1; TRBD2 agrees at 9 bases. The junction had 11 bases not matched to a gene; V was cut back by 4 bases and J by 9 bases. CDR1 is SGHRS and CDR2 is YFSETQ in the germline V gene. The CDR3 totals 15 residues. The CDR3 DNA follows: TGCGCCAGCAGCCCCCGATTAGCGGGAGTGCTTGAGCAGTTCTTC. The encoded protein is CASSPRLAGVLEQFF. The whole variable domain, filled in from reference TRBV5-1 and TRBJ2-1, reads KAGVTQTPRYLIKTRGQQVTLSCSPISGHRSVSWYQQTPGQGLQFLFEYFSETQRNKGNFPGRFSGRQFSNSRSEMNVSTLELGDSALYLCASSPRLAGVLEQFFGPGTRLTVL.

The chain joins TRBV7-2 to TRBJ1-1; possible D gene TRBD1, 5 bases. V lost 5 bases to trimming and J lost 0 bases, with 13 bases between them. This CDR3 contains 15 residues. Germline-derived CDR1 and CDR2 are SGHTA and FQGNSA. CDR3 sequence: CASSVYRSLNTEAFF. For the CDR3, the DNA is TGTGCCAGCAGCGTATACAGGAGTTTGAACACTGAAGCTTTCTTT.

Concerning this clone: The germline gene is not matched at one end of the junction; a read error may be the cause. The chain's CDR3 is CASSSTGTGRAGELSF. CDR3 coding DNA: TGTGCCAGCAGCTCGACCGGGACAGGGCGAGCCGGGGAGCTGTCTTTT. The rearrangement links TRBV11-3 to TRBJ2-2, with 9 bases identical to TRBD1. The CDR3 contains 16 residues. Germline CDR1 SGHNT, CDR2 YENEEA. Full variable domain (missing parts from reference TRBV11-3 and TRBJ2-2): EAGVVQSPRYKIIEKKQPVAFWCNPISGHNTLYWYLQNLGQGPELLIRYENEEAVDDSQLPKDRFSAERLKGVDSTLKIQPAELGDSAVYLCASSSTGTGRAGELSFGEGSRLTVL.

The V gene is TRBV12-5, the J gene TRBJ2-5; possibly TRBD1 or TRBD2 for D (5 bases each). This CDR3 is built from 15 residues. CDR1 is LGHNT, CDR2 FRNRAP, per germline. V was trimmed by 6 bases and J by 3 bases, leaving 17 bases between them. CDR3 coding DNA: TGTGCTAGTGGCCACTTTGGGGACGGGGAAGAGACCCAGTACTTC. It specifies CASGHFGDGEETQYF. Together with reference TRBV12-5 and TRBJ2-5, the CDR3 gives the full variable domain: DARVTQTPRHKVTEMGQEVTMRCQPILGHNTVFWYRQTMMQGLELLAYFRNRAPLDDSGMPKDRFSAEMPDATLATLKIQPSEPRDSAVYFCASGHFGDGEETQYFGPGTRLLVL.

This chain joins TRBV6-1 and TRBJ2-3, with D perhaps matching TRBD1 or TRBD2 (5 bases each). CDR1 is MNHNS, CDR2 SASEGT, per germline. The V and J ends lost 6 bases and 4 bases respectively, with 17 bases between them. CDR3 length equals 15 residues. The CDR3: CASSADRGEPDTQYF. CDR3 DNA: TGTGCCAGCAGCGCTGACAGAGGGGAACCAGATACGCAGTATTTT.